Below, one T cell receptor beta chain is given with its context. The target antigen is unknown. The data are from a study of molecular identifiers for immune sequencing clone quantification. Overall study results and limits: Clone sizes could be underestimated for highly expanded clones when identical TCR molecules share a barcode. A single cell's spiked Jurkat TCR RNA was reportedly detectable among 950,000 to 1,000,000 naive cells.

TCRdb ran MiXCR on the PCR reads and lists one entry per CDR3 protein. The table records around 460,000 distinct CDR3 sequences, around 21% of them present only once. Germline-derived CDR1 and CDR2 are MNHEY and SMNVEV (reference sequence). With 8 bases removed from V and 6 bases from J, the gap between germline ends came to 11 bases. The CDR3 spans 11 residues. Sequencing used naive CD8+ T cells from blood, with Jurkat cell RNA spiked in. Subset here: FACS-sorted CD8+CD4-CCR7+CD45RA+ naive T cells. The gene calls are TRBV27 and TRBJ2-7; D not certain. The receptor's source is a human donor in good health. Some libraries in this study had Jurkat cell RNA spiked in. The CDR3 coding sequence is TGTGCCAGCGGATTCGGTCTCGAGCAGTACTTC. It is translated as CASGFGLEQYF.